Many counts were recorded for the clone carrying this TCR beta chain. With 5 bases removed from V and 4 bases from J, the gap between germline ends came to 15 bases. There are 15 residues in the CDR3. Germline CDR1 LNHNV, CDR2 YYDKDF (reference sequence). This sample's TCRbeta library carried unique molecular identifier barcodes. Via MiXCR, TCRdb re-called the PCR reads, giving one row per CDR3 protein. The table has fewer than 130,000 distinct CDR3 sequences, about a tenth seen once; the top ten hold 8%. This entry belongs to a study of T-cell reconstitution after alpha-beta-depleted transplantation in children.

The V and J genes are TRBV15 and TRBJ1-3; weak D call: TRBD1 (5 bases). The TCR sequence derives from a human donor who donated a stem cell graft to a child with acute lymphoblastic leukemia. This specimen consisted of PBMCs from the stem cell graft donor, obtained from the stem cell graft. CDR3 coding DNA: TGTGCCACCAGCGGTGGGGCCATCCGCGGAAACACCATATATTTT. It encodes CATSGGAIRGNTIYF.